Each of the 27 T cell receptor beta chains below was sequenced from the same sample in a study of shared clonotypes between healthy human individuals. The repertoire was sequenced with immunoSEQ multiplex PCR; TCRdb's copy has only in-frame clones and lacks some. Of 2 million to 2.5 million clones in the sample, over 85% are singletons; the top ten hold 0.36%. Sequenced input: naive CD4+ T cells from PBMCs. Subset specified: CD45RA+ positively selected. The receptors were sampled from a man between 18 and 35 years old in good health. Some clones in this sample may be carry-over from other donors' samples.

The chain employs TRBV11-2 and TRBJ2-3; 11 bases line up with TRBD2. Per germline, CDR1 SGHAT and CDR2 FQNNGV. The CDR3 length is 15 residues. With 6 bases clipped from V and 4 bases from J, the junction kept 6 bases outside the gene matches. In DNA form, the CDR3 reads TGTGCCAGCAGTTTCACTAGCGGGAGTTCAGATACGCAGTATTTT. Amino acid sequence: CASSFTSGSSDTQYF.

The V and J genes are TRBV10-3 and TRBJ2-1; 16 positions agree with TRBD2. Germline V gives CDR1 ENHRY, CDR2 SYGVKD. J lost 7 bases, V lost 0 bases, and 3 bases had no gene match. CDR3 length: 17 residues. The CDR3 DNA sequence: TGTGCCATCAGTGAGTCCGGGACTAGCGGGAGGGGGAATGAGCAGTTCTTC. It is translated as CAISESGTSGRGNEQFF.

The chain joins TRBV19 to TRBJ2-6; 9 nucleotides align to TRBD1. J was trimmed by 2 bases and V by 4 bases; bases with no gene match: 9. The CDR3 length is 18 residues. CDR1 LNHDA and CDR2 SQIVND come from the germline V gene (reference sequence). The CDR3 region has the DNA TGTGCCAGTAGTAAAACACCGGGACAGGGTGCTGGGGCCAACGTCCTGACTTTC. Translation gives CASSKTPGQGAGANVLTF.

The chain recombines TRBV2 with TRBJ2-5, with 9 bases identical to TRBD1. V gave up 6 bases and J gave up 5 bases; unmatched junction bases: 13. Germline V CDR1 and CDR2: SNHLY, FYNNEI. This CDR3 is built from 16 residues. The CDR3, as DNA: TGTGCCAGCAGCACTCCCGACAGGGGGTGGGGGGAGACCCAGTACTTC. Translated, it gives CASSTPDRGWGETQYF. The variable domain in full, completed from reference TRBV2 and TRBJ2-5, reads EPEVTQTPSHQVTQMGQEVILRCVPISNHLYFYWYRQILGQKVEFLVSFYNNEISEKSEIFDDQFSVERPDGSNFTLKIRSTKLEDSAMYFCASSTPDRGWGETQYFGPGTRLLVL.

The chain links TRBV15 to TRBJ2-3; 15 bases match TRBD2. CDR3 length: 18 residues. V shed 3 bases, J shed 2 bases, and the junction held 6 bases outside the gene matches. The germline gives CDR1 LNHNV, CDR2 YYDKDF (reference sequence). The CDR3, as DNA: TGTGCCACCAGCAGGGGGACTAGCGGGAGGCCTCTCACAGATACGCAGTATTTT. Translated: CATSRGTSGRPLTDTQYF.

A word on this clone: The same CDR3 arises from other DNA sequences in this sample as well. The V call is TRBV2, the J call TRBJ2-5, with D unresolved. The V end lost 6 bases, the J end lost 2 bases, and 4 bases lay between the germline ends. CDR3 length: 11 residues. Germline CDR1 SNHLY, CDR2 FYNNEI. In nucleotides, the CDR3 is TGTGCCAGCAGCGGGCAAGAGACCCAGTACTTC. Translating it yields CASSGQETQYF.

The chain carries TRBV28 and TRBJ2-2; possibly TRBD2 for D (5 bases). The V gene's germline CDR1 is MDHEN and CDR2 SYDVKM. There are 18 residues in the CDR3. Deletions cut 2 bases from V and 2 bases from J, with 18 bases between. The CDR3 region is CASSLNPREAENTGELFF. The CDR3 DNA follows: TGTGCCAGCAGTTTAAACCCCCGGGAAGCAGAAAACACCGGGGAGCTGTTTTTT.

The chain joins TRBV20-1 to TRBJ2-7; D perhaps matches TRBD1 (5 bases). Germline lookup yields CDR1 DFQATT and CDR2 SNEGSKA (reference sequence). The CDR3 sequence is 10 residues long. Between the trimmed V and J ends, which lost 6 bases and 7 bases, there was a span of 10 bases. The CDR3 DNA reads TGCAGTGCCAACAGGAGAGAGCAGTACTTC. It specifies CSANRREQYF.

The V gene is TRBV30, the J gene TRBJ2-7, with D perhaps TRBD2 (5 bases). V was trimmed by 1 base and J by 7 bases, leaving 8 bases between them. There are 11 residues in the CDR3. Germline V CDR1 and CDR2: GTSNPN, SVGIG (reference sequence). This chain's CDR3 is CAWSDSGEQYF. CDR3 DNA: TGTGCCTGGAGTGATTCGGGGGAGCAGTACTTC. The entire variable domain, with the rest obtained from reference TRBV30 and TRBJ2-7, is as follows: SQTIHQWPATLVQPVGSPLSLECTVEGTSNPNLYWYRQAAGRGLQLLFYSVGIGQISSEVPQNLSASRPQDRQFILSSKKLLLSDSGFYLCAWSDSGEQYFGPGTRLTVT.

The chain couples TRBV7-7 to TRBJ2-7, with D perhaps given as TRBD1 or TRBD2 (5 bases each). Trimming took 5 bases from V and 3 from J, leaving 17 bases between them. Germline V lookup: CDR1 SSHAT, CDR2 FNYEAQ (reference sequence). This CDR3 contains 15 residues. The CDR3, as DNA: TGTGCCAGCAGCGCACAGGCCCCCGAGGGCTACGAGCAGTACTTC. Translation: CASSAQAPEGYEQYF.

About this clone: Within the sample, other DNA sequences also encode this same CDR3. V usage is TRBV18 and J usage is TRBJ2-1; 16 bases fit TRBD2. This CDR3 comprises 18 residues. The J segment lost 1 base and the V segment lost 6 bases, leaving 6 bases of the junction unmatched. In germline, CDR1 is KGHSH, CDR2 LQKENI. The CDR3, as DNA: TGTGCCAGCTCCCCGCCGGGACTAGCGGGAGGGTCCTACAATGAGCAGTTCTTC. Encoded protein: CASSPPGLAGGSYNEQFF.

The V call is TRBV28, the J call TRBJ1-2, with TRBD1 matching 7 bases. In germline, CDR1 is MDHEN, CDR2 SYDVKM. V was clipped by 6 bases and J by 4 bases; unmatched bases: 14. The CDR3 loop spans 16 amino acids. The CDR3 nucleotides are TGTGCCAGCAGCACGCGGCGGACAGGTTTGGGCTATGGCTACACCTTC. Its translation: CASSTRRTGLGYGYTF.

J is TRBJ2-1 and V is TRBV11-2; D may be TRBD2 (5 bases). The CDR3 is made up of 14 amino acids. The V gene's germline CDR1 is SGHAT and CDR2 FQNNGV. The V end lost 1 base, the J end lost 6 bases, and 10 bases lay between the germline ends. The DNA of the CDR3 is TGTGCCAGCAGCTTAGTCGCGGGTAGCAATGAGCAGTTCTTC. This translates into CASSLVAGSNEQFF.

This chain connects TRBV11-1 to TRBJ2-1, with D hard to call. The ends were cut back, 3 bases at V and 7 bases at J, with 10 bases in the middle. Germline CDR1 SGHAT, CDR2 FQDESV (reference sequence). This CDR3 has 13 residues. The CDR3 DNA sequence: TGTGCCAGCAGCTTTGGACCTGGGAATGAGCAGTTCTTC. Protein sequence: CASSFGPGNEQFF.

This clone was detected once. CDR3 region: CASGRGEETQYF. The DNA of the CDR3 is TGTGCCAGCGGGCGGGGGGAAGAGACCCAGTACTTC. The chain has TRBV9 and TRBJ2-5; 8 bases are shared with TRBD2. V shed 7 bases and J 3 bases; nucleotides not matched to a gene: 2. Germline-derived CDR1 and CDR2 are SGDLS and YYNGEE. CDR3 length: 12 amino acids.

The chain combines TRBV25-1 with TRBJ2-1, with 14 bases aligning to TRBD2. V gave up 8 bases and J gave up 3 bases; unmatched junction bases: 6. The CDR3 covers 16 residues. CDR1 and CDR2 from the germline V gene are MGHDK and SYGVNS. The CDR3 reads CASGGTSGSFYNEQFF. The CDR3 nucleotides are TGTGCCAGCGGGGGGACTAGCGGGAGTTTCTACAATGAGCAGTTCTTC. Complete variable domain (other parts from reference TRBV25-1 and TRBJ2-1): EADIYQTPRYLVIGTGKKITLECSQTMGHDKMYWYQQDPGMELHLIHYSYGVNSTEKGDLSSESTVSRIRTEHFPLTLESARPSHTSQYLCASGGTSGSFYNEQFFGPGTRLTVL.

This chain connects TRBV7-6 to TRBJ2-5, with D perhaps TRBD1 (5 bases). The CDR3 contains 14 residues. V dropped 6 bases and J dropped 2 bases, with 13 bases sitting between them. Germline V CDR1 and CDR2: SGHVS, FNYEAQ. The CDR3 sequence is CASREPRAQETQYF. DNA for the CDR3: TGTGCCAGCAGGGAACCCAGGGCGCAAGAGACCCAGTACTTC.

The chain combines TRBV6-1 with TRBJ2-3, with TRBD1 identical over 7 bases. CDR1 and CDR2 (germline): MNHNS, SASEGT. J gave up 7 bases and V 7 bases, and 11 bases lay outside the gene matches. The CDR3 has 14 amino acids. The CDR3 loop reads CASNRDSLLNTQYF. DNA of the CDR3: TGTGCCAGCAACCGGGACAGCCTGCTAAATACGCAGTATTTT.

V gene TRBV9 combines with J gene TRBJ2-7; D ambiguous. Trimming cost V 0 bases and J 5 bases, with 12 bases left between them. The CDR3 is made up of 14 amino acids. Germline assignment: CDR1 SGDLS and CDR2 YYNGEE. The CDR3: CASSVDVLSHEQYF. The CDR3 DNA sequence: TGTGCCAGCAGCGTAGATGTCCTCTCGCACGAGCAGTACTTC.

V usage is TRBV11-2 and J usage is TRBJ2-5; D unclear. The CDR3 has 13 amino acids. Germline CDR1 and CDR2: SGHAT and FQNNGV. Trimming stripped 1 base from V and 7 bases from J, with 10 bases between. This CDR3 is CASSLGRPPTQYF. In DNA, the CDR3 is TGTGCCAGCAGCTTAGGACGCCCTCCGACCCAGTACTTC.

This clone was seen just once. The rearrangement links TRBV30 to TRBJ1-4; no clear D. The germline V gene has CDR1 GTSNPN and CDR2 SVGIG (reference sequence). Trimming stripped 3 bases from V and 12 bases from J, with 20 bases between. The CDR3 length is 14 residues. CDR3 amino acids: CAWRPGSGHGELFF. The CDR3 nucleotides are TGTGCCTGGAGACCGGGGAGTGGGCATGGAGAACTGTTTTTT. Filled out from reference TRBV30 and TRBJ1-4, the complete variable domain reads SQTIHQWPATLVQPVGSPLSLECTVEGTSNPNLYWYRQAAGRGLQLLFYSVGIGQISSEVPQNLSASRPQDRQFILSSKKLLLSDSGFYLCAWRPGSGHGELFFGSGTQLSVL.

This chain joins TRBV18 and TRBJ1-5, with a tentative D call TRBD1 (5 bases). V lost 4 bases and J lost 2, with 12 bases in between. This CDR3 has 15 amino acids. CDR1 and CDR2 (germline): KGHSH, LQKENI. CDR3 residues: CASSLTALGNQPQHF. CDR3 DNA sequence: TGTGCCAGCTCACTGACAGCGCTGGGCAATCAGCCCCAGCATTTT.

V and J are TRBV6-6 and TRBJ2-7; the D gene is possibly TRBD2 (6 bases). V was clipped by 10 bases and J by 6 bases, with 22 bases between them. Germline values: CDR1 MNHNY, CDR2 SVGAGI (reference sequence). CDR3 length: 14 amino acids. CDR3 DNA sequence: TGTGCCACCCTTGTACGGAGGGGTTTTGGCGAGCAGTACTTC. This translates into CATLVRRGFGEQYF.

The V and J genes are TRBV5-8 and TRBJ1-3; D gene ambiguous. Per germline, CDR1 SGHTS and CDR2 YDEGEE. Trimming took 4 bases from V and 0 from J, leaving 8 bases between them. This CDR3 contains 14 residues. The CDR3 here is CASSGIYSGNTIYF. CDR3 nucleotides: TGTGCCAGCAGCGGGATTTACTCTGGAAACACCATATATTTT.

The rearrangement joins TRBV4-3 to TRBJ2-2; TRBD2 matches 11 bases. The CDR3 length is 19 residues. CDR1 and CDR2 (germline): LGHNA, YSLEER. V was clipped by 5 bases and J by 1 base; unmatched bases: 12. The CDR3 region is CASSTRRLGLAENTGELFF. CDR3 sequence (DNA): TGCGCCAGCAGCACACGCCGCTTGGGACTAGCGGAGAACACCGGGGAGCTGTTTTTT.

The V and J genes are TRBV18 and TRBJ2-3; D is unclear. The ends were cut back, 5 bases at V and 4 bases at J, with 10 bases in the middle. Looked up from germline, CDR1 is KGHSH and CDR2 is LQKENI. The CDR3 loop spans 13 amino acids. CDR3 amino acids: CASSIHRADTQYF. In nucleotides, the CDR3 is TGTGCCAGCTCAATCCACAGAGCAGATACGCAGTATTTT.

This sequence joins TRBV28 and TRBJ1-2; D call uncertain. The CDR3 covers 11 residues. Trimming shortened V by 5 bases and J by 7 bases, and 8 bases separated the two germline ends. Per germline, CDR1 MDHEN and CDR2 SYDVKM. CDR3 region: CASSEPGGYTF. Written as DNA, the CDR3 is TGTGCCAGCAGTGAACCGGGTGGCTACACCTTC.